Detailed here is one T cell receptor beta chain. Germline lookup yields CDR1 MDHEN and CDR2 SYDVKM. The CDR3 has 16 amino acids. With V trimmed by 5 bases and J by 4 bases, 8 bases remained unmatched. The data derive from a study of T-cell reconstitution after alpha-beta-depleted transplantation in children. For TCRbeta, the library was prepared with unique molecular identifiers. TCRdb re-derived calls from the PCR reads in MiXCR, one entry per CDR3 protein. Of about 460,000 distinct CDR3 sequences listed, 9.5% to 12% are singletons. This clonotype was sampled from a female patient between 2 and 15 years old who had a stem cell transplant for aplastic anemia, so the T cells may come from the graft donor. This rearrangement joins TRBV28 to TRBJ1-6, with 7 bases aligning to TRBD1. The material sequenced was PBMCs, mostly from graft donor cells, taken 180 days after TCRalphabeta/CD19-depleted stem cell transplant. The CDR3 region is CASSQGTEVYNSPLHF. Written as DNA, the CDR3 is TGTGCCAGCAGTCAGGGGACAGAGGTGTATAATTCACCCCTCCACTTT.